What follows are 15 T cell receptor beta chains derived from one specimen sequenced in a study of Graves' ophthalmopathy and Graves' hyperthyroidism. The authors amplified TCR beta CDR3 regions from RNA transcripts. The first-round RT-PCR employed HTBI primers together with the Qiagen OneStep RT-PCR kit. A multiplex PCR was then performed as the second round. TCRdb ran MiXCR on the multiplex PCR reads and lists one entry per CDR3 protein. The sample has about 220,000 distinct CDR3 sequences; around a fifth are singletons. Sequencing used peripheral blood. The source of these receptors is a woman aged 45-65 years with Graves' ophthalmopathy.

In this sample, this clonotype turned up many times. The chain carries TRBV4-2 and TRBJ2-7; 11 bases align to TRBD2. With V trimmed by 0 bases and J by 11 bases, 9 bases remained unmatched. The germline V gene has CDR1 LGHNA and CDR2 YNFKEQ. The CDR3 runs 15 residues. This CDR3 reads CASSQETLAGGTEYF. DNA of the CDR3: TGTGCCAGCAGCCAAGAAACATTAGCGGGAGGGACGGAGTACTTC.

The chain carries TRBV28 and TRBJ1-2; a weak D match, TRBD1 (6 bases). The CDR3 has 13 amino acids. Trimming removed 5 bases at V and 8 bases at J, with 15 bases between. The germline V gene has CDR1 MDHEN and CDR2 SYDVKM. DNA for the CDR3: TGTGCCAGCAGTGTACAGGGACGAATAGGCTACACCTTC. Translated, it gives CASSVQGRIGYTF.

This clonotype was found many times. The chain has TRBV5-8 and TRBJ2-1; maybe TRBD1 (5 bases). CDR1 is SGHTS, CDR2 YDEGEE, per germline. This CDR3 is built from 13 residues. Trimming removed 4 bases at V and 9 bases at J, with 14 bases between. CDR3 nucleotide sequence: TGTGCCAGCAGCCTAAGGGGTAAAGTTGAGCAGTTCTTC. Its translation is CASSLRGKVEQFF. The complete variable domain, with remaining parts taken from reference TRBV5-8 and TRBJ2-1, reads EAGVTQSPTHLIKTRGQQATLRCSPISGHTSVYWYQQALGLGLQFLLWYDEGEERNRGNFPPRFSGRQFPNYSSELNVNALELEDSALYLCASSLRGKVEQFFGPGTRLTVL.

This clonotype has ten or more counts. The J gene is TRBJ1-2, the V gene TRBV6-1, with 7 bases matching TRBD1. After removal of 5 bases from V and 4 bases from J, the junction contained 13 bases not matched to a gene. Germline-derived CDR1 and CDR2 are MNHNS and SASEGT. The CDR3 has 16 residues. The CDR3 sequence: CASSQGGTEALYGYTF. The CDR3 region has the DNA TGTGCCAGCAGTCAGGGGGGGACAGAAGCCCTCTATGGCTACACCTTC.

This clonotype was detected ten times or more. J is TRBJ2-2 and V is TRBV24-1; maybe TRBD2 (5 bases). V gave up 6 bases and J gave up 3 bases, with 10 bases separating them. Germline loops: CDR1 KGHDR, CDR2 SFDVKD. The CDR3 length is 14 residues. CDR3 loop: CATSRRGYTGELFF. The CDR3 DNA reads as TGTGCCACCAGTAGGCGCGGGTACACCGGGGAGCTGTTTTTT.

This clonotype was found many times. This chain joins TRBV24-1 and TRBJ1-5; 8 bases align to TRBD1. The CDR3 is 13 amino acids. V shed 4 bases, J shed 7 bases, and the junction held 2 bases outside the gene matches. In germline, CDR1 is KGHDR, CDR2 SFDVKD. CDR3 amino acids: CATSETGAQPQHF. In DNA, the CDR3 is TGTGCCACCAGTGAGACAGGGGCCCAGCCCCAGCATTTT.

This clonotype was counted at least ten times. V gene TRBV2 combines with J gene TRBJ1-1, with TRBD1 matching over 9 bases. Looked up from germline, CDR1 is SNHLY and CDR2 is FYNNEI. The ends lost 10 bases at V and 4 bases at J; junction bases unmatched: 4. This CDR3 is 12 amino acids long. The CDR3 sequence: CATDRGGTEAFF. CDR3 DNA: TGTGCCACGGACAGGGGCGGCACTGAAGCTTTCTTT.

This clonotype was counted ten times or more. The CDR3 DNA is TGTGCCAGCAGCCAAATGACAGGGAACACTGAAGCTTTCTTT. As protein: CASSQMTGNTEAFF. The chain carries TRBV3-1 and TRBJ1-1, with TRBD1 as a possible D gene (6 bases). Germline V gives CDR1 LGHDT, CDR2 YNNKEL (reference sequence). With 2 bases removed from V and 1 base from J, the gap between germline ends came to 8 bases. The CDR3 consists of 14 residues.

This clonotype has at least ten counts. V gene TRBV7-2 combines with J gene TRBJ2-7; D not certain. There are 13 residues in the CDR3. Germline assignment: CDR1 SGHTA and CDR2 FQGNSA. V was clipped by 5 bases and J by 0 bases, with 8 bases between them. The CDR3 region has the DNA TGTGCCAGCAGCATCAGTAGCTCCTACGAGCAGTACTTC. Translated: CASSISSSYEQYF.

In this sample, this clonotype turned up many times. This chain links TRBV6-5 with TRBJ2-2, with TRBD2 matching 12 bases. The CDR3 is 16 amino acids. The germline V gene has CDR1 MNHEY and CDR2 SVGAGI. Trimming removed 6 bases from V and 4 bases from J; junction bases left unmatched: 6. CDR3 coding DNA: TGTGCCAGCAGGGTTGGGACTAGCGGGTTCACCGGGGAGCTGTTTTTT. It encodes CASRVGTSGFTGELFF.

The CDR3 coding sequence is TGTGCCAGTAACACAGGGACTGCTGAAGCTTTCTTT. This gives the protein CASNTGTAEAFF. This chain joins TRBV19 and TRBJ1-1, with a tentative D call TRBD1 (6 bases). The CDR3 is made up of 12 amino acids. V was shortened by 7 bases and J by 6 bases, with 12 bases between the two germline ends. Germline CDR1 is LNHDA and CDR2 is SQIVND (reference sequence).

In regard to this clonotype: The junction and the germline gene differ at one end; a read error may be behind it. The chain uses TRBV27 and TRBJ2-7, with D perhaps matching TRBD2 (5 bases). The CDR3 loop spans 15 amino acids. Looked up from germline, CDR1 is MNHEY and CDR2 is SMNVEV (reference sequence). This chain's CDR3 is CASSVGRGFRYEQSF. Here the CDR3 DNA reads TGTGCCAGCAGTGTCGGACGGGGATTTCGGTACGAGCAGTCCTTC.

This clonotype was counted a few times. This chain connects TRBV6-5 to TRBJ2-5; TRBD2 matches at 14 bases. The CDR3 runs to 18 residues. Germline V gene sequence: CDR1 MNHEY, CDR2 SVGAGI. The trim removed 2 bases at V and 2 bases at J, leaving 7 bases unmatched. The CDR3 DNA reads TGTGCCAGCAGTTACACGCCGGGACTAGCGGGAGTTCAAGAGACCCAGTACTTC. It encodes CASSYTPGLAGVQETQYF.

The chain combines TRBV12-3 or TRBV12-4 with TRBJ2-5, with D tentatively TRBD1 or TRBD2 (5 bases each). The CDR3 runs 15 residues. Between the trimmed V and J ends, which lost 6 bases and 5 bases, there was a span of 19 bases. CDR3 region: CASSPNVGGRETQYF. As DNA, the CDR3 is TGTGCCAGCAGCCCAAATGTTGGGGGAAGGGAGACCCAGTACTTC.

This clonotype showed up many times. CDR3 in DNA: TGTGCTAGTGGCCCCAGCTATAGATACAATGAGCAGTTCTTC. This translates into CASGPSYRYNEQFF. The V and J genes are TRBV12-5 and TRBJ2-1, with D unresolved. Germline values: CDR1 LGHNT, CDR2 FRNRAP. The CDR3 sequence is 14 residues long. V dropped 6 bases and J dropped 4 bases, with 13 bases sitting between them. The whole variable domain, remainder taken from reference TRBV12-5 and TRBJ2-1, is DARVTQTPRHKVTEMGQEVTMRCQPILGHNTVFWYRQTMMQGLELLAYFRNRAPLDDSGMPKDRFSAEMPDATLATLKIQPSEPRDSAVYFCASGPSYRYNEQFFGPGTRLTVL.